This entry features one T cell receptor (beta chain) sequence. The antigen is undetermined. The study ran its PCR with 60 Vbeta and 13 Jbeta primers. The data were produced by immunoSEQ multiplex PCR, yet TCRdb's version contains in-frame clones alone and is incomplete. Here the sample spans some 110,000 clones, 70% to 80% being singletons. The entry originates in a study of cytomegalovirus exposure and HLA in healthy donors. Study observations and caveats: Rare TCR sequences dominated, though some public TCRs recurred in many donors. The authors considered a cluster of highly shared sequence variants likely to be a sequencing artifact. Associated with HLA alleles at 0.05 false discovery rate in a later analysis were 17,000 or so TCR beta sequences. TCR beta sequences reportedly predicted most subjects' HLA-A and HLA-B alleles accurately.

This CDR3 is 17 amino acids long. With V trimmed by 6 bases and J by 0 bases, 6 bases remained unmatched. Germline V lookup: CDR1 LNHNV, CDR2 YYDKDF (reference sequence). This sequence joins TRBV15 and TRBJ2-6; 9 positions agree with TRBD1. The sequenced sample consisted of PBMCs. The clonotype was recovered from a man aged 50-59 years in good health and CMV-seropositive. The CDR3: CATSKETGGSGANVLTF. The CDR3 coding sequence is TGTGCCACCAGTAAGGAGACAGGGGGCTCTGGGGCCAACGTCCTGACTTTC.